The TCR beta chain described here comes from a study of tumor and adjacent non-tumor tissue in lung cancer. Overall study results and limits: Shorter survival was associated with higher TCR diversity in tumors.

CDR1 and CDR2 (germline): SGHVS, FNYEAQ. The CDR3 sequence is 15 residues long. V gave up 7 bases and J gave up 3 bases, with 19 bases separating them. In the case of this clonotype: Its specificity is unknown.

The library came from three nested PCR rounds adapted from ARM-PCR protocols. MiXCR, applied by TCRdb to the multiplex PCR reads, yields one record per CDR3 protein. Among fewer than 120,000 distinct CDR3 sequences, about 87% were seen once, and the ten largest hold approximately 24%. The template was RNA from unsorted bulk tissue. Sequenced material: lung tumor tissue. This sequence was found in a man in his 70s with non-small cell lung cancer. The rearrangement uses TRBV7-6 and TRBJ2-7; perhaps TRBD1 as D (5 bases). CDR3 loop: CASTIMGGQVYEQYF. DNA for the CDR3: TGTGCCAGCACCATTATGGGCGGACAAGTCTACGAGCAGTACTTC.